This TCR beta chain derives from a study of T cells expressing NK-cell markers. Study in general: Most of the eight sequenced donors tested HCMV-seropositive; one tested seronegative.

The authors made TCR beta cDNA libraries by 5'RACE template switching. This switching added a universal primer site and UMIs. TCRdb reworked the 5' RACE reads into one entry per CDR3 protein, no DNA. Reported are 200,000 to 300,000 distinct CDR3 sequences; the ten largest clones contain approximately 0.39%. Input material: blood T cells: a sorted CD56 or NKG2C T cell subset, CD4+ or CD8+ T cells, or bulk PBMC T cells (not recorded which). The receptor was derived from a man between 18 and 35 years old in good health.

CDR3 amino acids: CASSRWGVDAYEQYF. The chain carries TRBV5-6 and TRBJ2-7; TCRdb names TRBD1, which stays unverified in the absence of DNA. The CDR3 is 15 amino acids. Germline assignment: CDR1 SGHDT and CDR2 YYEEEE.